The source of this T cell receptor (beta chain) is a study of blood T cells in healthy people across ages. Study findings and constraints: Estimated diversity, derived from one million T cells, was regarded as an underestimate. The long-lived group displayed more naive CD4+ cells, plus higher diversity, than the aged donors did.

This CDR3 is 13 amino acids long. The germline gives CDR1 DFQATT, CDR2 SNEGSKA (reference sequence). The germline V and J ends were trimmed by 0 bases and 4 bases, with 9 bases remaining between them. It was with a sample-barcoded 5' primer and a J-beta primer mix that a second PCR of roughly 7 to 12 cycles was run. Any given sample supplied a minimum of 3 million CDR3-containing paired-end reads. TCRdb ran MiXCR on the 5' RACE reads and lists one entry per CDR3 protein. The sample consists of 1,800,000 or so distinct CDR3 sequences, approximately 40% of them appearing once. This clonotype was recorded a few times. As yet, its antigen is unknown.

The V gene is TRBV20-1, the J gene TRBJ2-5; D might be TRBD1 or TRBD2, each matching 5 bases. This clonotype was sampled from a human donor in good health. Sequences were obtained from blood. CDR3 loop: CSARESGTETQYF. The DNA of the CDR3 is TGCAGTGCTAGAGAGTCAGGGACAGAGACCCAGTACTTC.